This T cell receptor beta chain originates from a study of shared clonotypes between healthy human individuals. The CDR3 has 15 amino acids. Germline trimming cut 3 bases from V and 2 bases from J; bases unmatched to any gene: 6. Germline values: CDR1 LNHDA, CDR2 SQIVND (reference sequence). It was across several immunoSEQ plates that each subset's genomic DNA was evenly split. Only in-frame clones appear in the TCRdb table, and some are missing; sequencing was by immunoSEQ multiplex PCR. The table lists roughly 1,100,000 clones, approximately 72% of them singletons. The chain has TRBV19 and TRBJ2-7; TRBD1 agrees at 8 bases. Sequencing input: memory CD4+ T cells sorted from blood. Subset meaning: CD45RA-negative fraction. This receptor was identified in a man aged 18 to 29 in good health. The CDR3 nucleotides read TGTGCCAGTAGTATGAGAGCAGGGGGCGCCTACGAGCAGTACTTC. This gives the protein CASSMRAGGAYEQYF. The complete variable domain, with remaining parts taken from reference TRBV19 and TRBJ2-7, reads DGGITQSPKYLFRKEGQNVTLSCEQNLNHDAMYWYRQDPGQGLRLIYYSQIVNDFQKGDIAEGYSVSREKKESFPLTVTSAQKNPTAFYLCASSMRAGGAYEQYFGPGTRLTVT.